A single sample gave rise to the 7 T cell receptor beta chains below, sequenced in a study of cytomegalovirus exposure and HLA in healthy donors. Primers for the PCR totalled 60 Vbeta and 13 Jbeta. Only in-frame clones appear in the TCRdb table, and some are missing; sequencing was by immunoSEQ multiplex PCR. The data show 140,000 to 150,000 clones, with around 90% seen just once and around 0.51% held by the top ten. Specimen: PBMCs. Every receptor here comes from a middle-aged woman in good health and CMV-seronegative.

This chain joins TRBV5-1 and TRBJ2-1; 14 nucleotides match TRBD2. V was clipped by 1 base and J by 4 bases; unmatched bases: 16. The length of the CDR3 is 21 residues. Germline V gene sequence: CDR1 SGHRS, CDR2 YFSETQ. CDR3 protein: CASSLPSAIGTSGRPYNEQFF. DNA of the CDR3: TGCGCCAGCAGCTTGCCAAGCGCCATTGGGACTAGCGGGAGACCATACAATGAGCAGTTCTTC.

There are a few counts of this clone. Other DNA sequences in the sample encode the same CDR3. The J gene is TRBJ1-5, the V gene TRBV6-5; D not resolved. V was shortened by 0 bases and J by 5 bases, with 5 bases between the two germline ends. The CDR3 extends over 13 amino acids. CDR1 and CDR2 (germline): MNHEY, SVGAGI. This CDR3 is CASSYSRDQPQHF. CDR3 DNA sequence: TGTGCCAGCAGTTACTCGAGGGATCAGCCCCAGCATTTT.

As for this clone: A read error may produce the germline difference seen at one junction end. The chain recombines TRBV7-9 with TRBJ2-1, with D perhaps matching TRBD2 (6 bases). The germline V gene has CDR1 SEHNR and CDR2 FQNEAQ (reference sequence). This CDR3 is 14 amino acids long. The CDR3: CASSLESGLSPRVF. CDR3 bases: TGTGCCAGCAGCTTAGAAAGCGGGCTATCTCCAAGGGTCTTC. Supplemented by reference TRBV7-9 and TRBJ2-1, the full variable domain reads DTGVSQNPRHKITKRGQNVTFRCDPISEHNRLYWYRQTLGQGPEFLTYFQNEAQLEKSRLLSDRFSAERPKGSFSTLEIQRTEQGDSAMYLCASSLESGLSPRVFGPGTRLTVL.

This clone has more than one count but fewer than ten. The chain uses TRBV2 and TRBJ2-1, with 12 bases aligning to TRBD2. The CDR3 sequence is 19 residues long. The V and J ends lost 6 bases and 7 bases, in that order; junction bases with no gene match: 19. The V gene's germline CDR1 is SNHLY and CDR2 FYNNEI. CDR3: CASRDRDRTLAGGPNEQFF. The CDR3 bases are TGTGCCAGCAGGGACCGGGACAGGACACTAGCGGGAGGACCTAATGAGCAGTTCTTC. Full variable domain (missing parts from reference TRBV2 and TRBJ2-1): EPEVTQTPSHQVTQMGQEVILRCVPISNHLYFYWYRQILGQKVEFLVSFYNNEISEKSEIFDDQFSVERPDGSNFTLKIRSTKLEDSAMYFCASRDRDRTLAGGPNEQFFGPGTRLTVL.

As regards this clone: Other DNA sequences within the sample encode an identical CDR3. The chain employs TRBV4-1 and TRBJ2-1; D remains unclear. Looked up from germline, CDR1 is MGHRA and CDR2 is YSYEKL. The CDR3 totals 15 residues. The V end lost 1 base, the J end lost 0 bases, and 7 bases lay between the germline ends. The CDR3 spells CASSQGGGSYNEQFF. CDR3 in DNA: TGCGCCAGCAGCCAAGGCGGCGGCTCCTACAATGAGCAGTTCTTC.

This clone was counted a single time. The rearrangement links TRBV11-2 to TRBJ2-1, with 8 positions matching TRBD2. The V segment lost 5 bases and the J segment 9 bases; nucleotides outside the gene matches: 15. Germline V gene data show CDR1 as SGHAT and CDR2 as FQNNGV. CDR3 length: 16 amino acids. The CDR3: CASSLAAGVTGGEQFF. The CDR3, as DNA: TGTGCCAGCAGCCTCGCAGCGGGAGTGACGGGGGGTGAGCAGTTCTTC.

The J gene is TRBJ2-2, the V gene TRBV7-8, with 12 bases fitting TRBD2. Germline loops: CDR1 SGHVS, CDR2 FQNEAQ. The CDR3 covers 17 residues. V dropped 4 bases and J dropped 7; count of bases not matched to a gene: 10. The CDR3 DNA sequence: TGTGCCAGCAGCTCCACCGGACTAGCGGGAAGGTTCGGGGAGCTGTTTTTT. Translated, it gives CASSSTGLAGRFGELFF.